This entry is about one TCR beta chain. The data originate from a study of CD8 T cells in Susac syndrome. V lost 6 bases, J lost 0 bases, and 16 bases lay in between. Germline-derived CDR1 and CDR2 are SQVTM and ANQGSEA. This CDR3 has 15 residues. Reverse transcription used about 0.5 to 1 ug RNA and random hexamers. TCRdb re-called the immunoSEQ multiplex PCR reads through MiXCR, storing one row per CDR3 protein. This table has some 100,000 distinct CDR3 sequences, 96% appearing once. The V gene is TRBV29-1, the J gene TRBJ2-3, with a possible D match to TRBD1 (6 bases). The sequence was collected from a human donor in good health. Material: CD4+ T cells from PBMCs. The CDR3 DNA sequence: TGCAGCGTATCCACCGGGACAAAGAGCACAGATACGCAGTATTTT. Translating gives CSVSTGTKSTDTQYF.